This TCR beta chain was recovered during a study of T cells in Graves' hyperthyroidism and ophthalmopathy. On the basis of clinical symptoms, serum thyroxine and TRAb, thyroid ultrasound and orbital computed tomography, diagnoses were made. In this sample, this clonotype turned up many times. The CDR3 extends over 13 amino acids. Per the germline V gene, CDR1 is MNHNS and CDR2 is SASEGT. V was pared by 4 bases and J by 4 bases, with 1 base of the junction left unmatched. There were TCR beta CDR3 regions amplified from RNA transcripts. A first-round RT-PCR of the TCR CDR3 used the HTBI primer set. TCRdb processed the multiplex PCR reads anew with MiXCR; each CDR3 protein has one entry. The sample consists of around 500,000 distinct CDR3 sequences, approximately 14% of them appearing once.

Sequencing was done on a sample of blood. The TCR comes from a woman under 30 with Graves' hyperthyroidism. The V gene is TRBV6-1, the J gene TRBJ2-7, with 10 bases aligning to TRBD2. The CDR3 sequence: CASSASGRYEQYF. The CDR3 DNA sequence: TGTGCCAGCAGTGCTAGCGGGAGATACGAGCAGTACTTC.